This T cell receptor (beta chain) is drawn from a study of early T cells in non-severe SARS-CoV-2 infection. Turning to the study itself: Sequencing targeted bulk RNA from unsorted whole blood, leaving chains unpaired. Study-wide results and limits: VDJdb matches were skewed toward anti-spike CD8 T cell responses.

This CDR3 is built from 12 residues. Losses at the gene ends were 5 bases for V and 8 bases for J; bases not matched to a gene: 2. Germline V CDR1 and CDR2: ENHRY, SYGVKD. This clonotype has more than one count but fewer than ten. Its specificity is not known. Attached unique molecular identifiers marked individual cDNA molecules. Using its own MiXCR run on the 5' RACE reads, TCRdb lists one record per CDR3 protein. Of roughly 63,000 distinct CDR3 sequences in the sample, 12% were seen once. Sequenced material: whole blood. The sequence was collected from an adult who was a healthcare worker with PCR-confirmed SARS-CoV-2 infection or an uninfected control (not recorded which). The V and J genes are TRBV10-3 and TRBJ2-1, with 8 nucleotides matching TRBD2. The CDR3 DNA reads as TGTGCCATCAGTCCAGCGGGAGATGAGCAGTTCTTC. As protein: CAISPAGDEQFF.